This T cell receptor (beta chain) was captured in a study of metastatic and nonmetastatic thyroid tumors. Points from the study as a whole: Malignant thyroid tumors reportedly had TCR beta diversity that was significantly higher than in benign nodules, in blood and tumor.

This clone showed up many times. Its antigen is unidentified. A much larger clone differs from this one at a single base, so this may be a read error. Other DNA sequences in this specimen translate into the identical CDR3. Patients were all untreated before their thyroid surgery. TCRdb re-called the PCR reads through MiXCR. The sample lists roughly 71,000 clones; roughly 18% were seen once. CDR1 is MNHNS and CDR2 is SASEGT in the germline V gene. This CDR3 spans 16 amino acids. Trimming at V came to 5 bases and at J to 3 bases, leaving 13 bases not matched to a gene. This receptor was obtained from a female donor with papillary thyroid cancer or a benign thyroid nodule (not recorded which). Some clones in this sample may be carry-over from other donors' samples. The rearrangement uses TRBV6-1 and TRBJ2-7, with 7 nucleotides matching TRBD1. The material sequenced was blood. CDR3 coding DNA: TGTGCCAGCAGTTCCAACCTACGGGGACAGCACTACGAGCAGTACTTC. It is translated as CASSSNLRGQHYEQYF.